What follows are 10 T cell receptor beta chains derived from one specimen sequenced in a study of Graves' ophthalmopathy and Graves' hyperthyroidism. TCR beta CDR3 regions were amplified from RNA transcripts. Second-round multiplex PCR came after a first-round RT-PCR that employed HTBI primers. TCRdb recomputed calls from the multiplex PCR reads with MiXCR, one row per CDR3 protein. The sample has hundreds of thousands of distinct CDR3 sequences, approximately 15% seen once. Sequenced: blood. The receptors were sampled from a woman aged 25 to 45 with Graves' ophthalmopathy.

This clonotype came up many times. The J gene is TRBJ2-7, the V gene TRBV5-1; TRBD2 is a possible D gene (5 bases). CDR3 length: 14 amino acids. Germline assignment: CDR1 SGHRS and CDR2 YFSETQ. Deletions cut 4 bases from V and 3 bases from J, with 14 bases between. This CDR3 reads CASSRGRVSYEQYF. The CDR3, as DNA: TGCGCCAGCAGCCGCGGGCGAGTAAGCTACGAGCAGTACTTC. Based on the CDR3 plus reference TRBV5-1 and TRBJ2-7, the full variable domain is KAGVTQTPRYLIKTRGQQVTLSCSPISGHRSVSWYQQTPGQGLQFLFEYFSETQRNKGNFPGRFSGRQFSNSRSEMNVSTLELGDSALYLCASSRGRVSYEQYFGPGTRLTVT.

This clonotype was found many times. This rearrangement joins TRBV20-1 to TRBJ1-1; D uncertain. The V end was cut by 1 base, the J end by 7 bases, with 19 bases between. The CDR3 is 15 residues long. Germline lookup yields CDR1 DFQATT and CDR2 SNEGSKA (reference sequence). CDR3 nucleotide sequence: TGCAGTGCTAGAGGGCGGGGAAGGGAAGAGGTTGAAGCTTTCTTT. Translating gives CSARGRGREEVEAFF.

In its sample, this clonotype was seen many times. This rearrangement joins TRBV10-3 to TRBJ2-4; D may be TRBD2 (5 bases). This CDR3 region has 11 residues. From germline, CDR1 is ENHRY and CDR2 SYGVKD. Trimming shortened V by 6 bases and J by 12 bases, and 12 bases separated the two germline ends. CDR3 residues: CAIRLSEAQYF. In nucleotides, the CDR3 is TGTGCCATCAGACTGTCGGAGGCTCAGTACTTC.

There are many counts of this clonotype. The chain has TRBV29-1 and TRBJ1-1; perhaps TRBD1 as D (5 bases). The CDR3 covers 14 residues. Germline V gene sequence: CDR1 SQVTM, CDR2 ANQGSEA. V was cut by 2 bases and J by 3 bases, with 13 bases left in between. CDR3 loop: CSVELLVGHTEAFF. As DNA, the CDR3 is TGCAGCGTTGAATTACTAGTGGGGCACACTGAAGCTTTCTTT.

This clonotype was found many times. The chain links TRBV20-1 to TRBJ1-1; no reliable D call. The V and J ends lost 2 bases and 0 bases respectively, with 10 bases between them. This CDR3 spans 14 amino acids. Germline CDR1 and CDR2: DFQATT and SNEGSKA (reference sequence). CDR3 coding DNA: TGCAGTGCTAGACACAGAGCGATGAACACTGAAGCTTTCTTT. Its protein is CSARHRAMNTEAFF.

This clonotype has ten or more counts. The chain joins TRBV7-8 to TRBJ1-5; D possibly corresponds to TRBD1 (5 bases). Looked up from germline, CDR1 is SGHVS and CDR2 is FQNEAQ. The V end lost 10 bases, the J end lost 7 bases, and 20 bases lay between the germline ends. There are 14 residues in the CDR3. CDR3 DNA: TGTGCCACCCAGGGTCGGGGCGCCGGGCAGCCCCAGCATTTT. Protein sequence: CATQGRGAGQPQHF.

This clonotype was counted between two and nine times. Since a much larger clone is just one base distant, this may be a read error. The V and J genes are TRBV2 and TRBJ1-1; no definite D call. V shed 7 bases and J shed 2 bases, with 11 bases lying between them. The CDR3 sequence is 13 residues long. The germline CDR1 and CDR2 sequences are SNHLY and FYNNEI. The CDR3, as DNA: TGTGCCAGCACCACAGACCGAAACACTGAAGCTTTCTTT. It encodes CASTTDRNTEAFF.

In its sample, this clonotype was seen many times. The chain carries TRBV5-1 and TRBJ1-2, with D unresolved. CDR1 and CDR2 (germline): SGHRS, YFSETQ. V was trimmed by 4 bases and J by 6 bases, leaving 13 bases between them. CDR3 length: 13 residues. The CDR3: CASSLTYNHGYTF. The CDR3 bases are TGCGCCAGCAGCCTGACCTACAACCATGGCTACACCTTC.

Points on this clonotype: A much larger clonotype is one base distant, so this may be a read error. J is TRBJ2-7 and V is TRBV28; D uncertain. The CDR3 has 16 residues. Per germline, CDR1 MDHEN and CDR2 SYDVKM. This CDR3 reads CASSSYWTANSYELYF. CDR3 DNA: TGTGCCAGCAGTTCTTACTGGACCGCCAACTCCTACGAGCTGTACTTC.

This clonotype was observed a few times. A single base separates this from a much larger clone, so it may be a read error. Because it lacks the conserved phenylalanine or tryptophan at the end, this CDR3 is likely a read error. The rearrangement joins TRBV27 to TRBJ2-7, with TRBD2 matching 7 bases. V was pared by 6 bases and J by 3 bases, with 11 bases of the junction left unmatched. Germline V gene data show CDR1 as MNHEY and CDR2 as SMNVEV (reference sequence). The CDR3 consists of 15 residues. The CDR3 DNA follows: TGTGCCAGCAGACGTTTAGGGGAGGGCGGCTACGAGCAGTACTAC. It yields the protein CASRRLGEGGYEQYY.